This record covers a single T cell receptor (beta chain). Per the authors' pipeline: Nucleated cell number was recorded as an estimate derived from reference gene primer amplification. Assay: immunoSEQ multiplex PCR; the TCRdb copy retains only in-frame clones and omits some. V, J and clone size are taken as reported in that table, and D and trimming were inferred from the DNA itself. The data show around 180,000 clones, with over 75% seen just once and around 3.3% held by the top ten. These data belong to a study of blood T cell repertoires in COVID-19. Study as a whole: Acute-phase and convalescent COVID-19 samples originated in the United States, Italy and Spain. PBMCs, B-cell-depleted T cells, or T cells were the source of the cDNA or gDNA that made up the material.

Trimming removed 6 bases at V and 1 base at J, with 15 bases between. From germline, CDR1 is MNHEY and CDR2 SMNVEV (reference sequence). This CDR3 contains 16 residues. This rearrangement joins TRBV27 to TRBJ2-2; D call uncertain. Sequenced material: peripheral blood. This receptor was identified in a man in his 60s with acute or convalescent COVID-19. The CDR3: CASSYEIPLNTGELFF. DNA for the CDR3: TGTGCCAGCAGCTACGAAATTCCTTTGAACACCGGGGAGCTGTTTTTT.